Listed below are T cell receptor beta chains from one sample, sequenced in a study of blood T cell repertoires in COVID-19. The repertoire was sequenced with immunoSEQ multiplex PCR; TCRdb's copy has only in-frame clones and lacks some. This sample yields about 55,000 clones, of which more than 80% are seen a single time; less than 20% belongs to the top ten. Material for sequencing was peripheral blood. Receptors originate from a human donor in a cohort sampled during active COVID-19. Both conserved end residues are part of each CDR3. A D gene is named only where the DNA matches it firmly.

D gene,V gene,CDR3 length,J gene,CDR3 DNA,CDR3 protein
.,TRBV7-3,16,TRBJ1-2,TGTGCCAGCAGCCCCCGAGGGGGAAGTCCATACTATGGCTACACCTTC,CASSPRGGSPYYGYTF
.,TRBV19,14,TRBJ1-2,TGTGCCAGTAGTGAGGACAGAGAGAACTATGGCTACACCTTC,CASSEDRENYGYTF
.,TRBV5-4,13,TRBJ1-1,TGTGCCAGCATGGTCAACATGAACACTGAAGCTTTCTTT,CASMVNMNTEAFF
TRBD2,TRBV7-6,17,TRBJ2-2,TGTGCCAGCAGCTTACCTAGCGGGAGTCTTAACACCGGGGAGCTGTTTTTT,CASSLPSGSLNTGELFF
TRBD1,TRBV30,13,TRBJ1-5,TGTGCCTGGAGTTTGGGGGACAGGGCCCTTCTGCATTTT,CAWSLGDRALLHF
.,TRBV19,16,TRBJ1-5,TGTGCCAGTAGGTCGCTGGAGGGTCGGGATTATCAGCCCCAGCATTTT,CASRSLEGRDYQPQHF
TRBD1,TRBV3-1/TRBV3-2,13,TRBJ1-1,TGTGCCAGCAGCTTACAGGGGATCGAAGAAGCTTTCTTT,CASSLQGIEEAFF
.,TRBV7-9,14,TRBJ1-2,TGTGCCAGCAGGGAATTGGGGCCGGCAGTTGGCTACACCTTC,CASRELGPAVGYTF
TRBD1,TRBV7-2,14,TRBJ1-4,TGTGCCAGCAGACCGGACAGGGTTGGAGAAAAACTGTTTTTT,CASRPDRVGEKLFF
.,TRBV28,13,TRBJ2-2,TGTGCCAGCAGTTTGGCCAACACCGGGGAGCTGTTTTTT,CASSLANTGELFF
TRBD2,TRBV2,14,TRBJ2-7,TGTGCCAGCAGGGGGACTAGCGGCCGGTTCGAGCAGTACTTC,CASRGTSGRFEQYF